Each of the 28 T cell receptor beta chains below was sequenced from the same sample in a study of metastatic and nonmetastatic thyroid tumors. No treatment had been given to any patient before thyroid surgery. MiXCR was used by TCRdb to re-call the PCR reads. The sample has more than 14,000 clones; over 20% are singletons. The specimen sequenced was tumor tissue. The source of these receptors is a female donor with papillary thyroid cancer or a benign thyroid nodule (not recorded which). Some clones in this sample may be carry-over from other donors' samples.

This clone is labeled as medium-sized (0.01 to 0.1%). The chain combines TRBV4-1 with TRBJ1-2, with 12 bases matching TRBD1. This CDR3 is built from 15 residues. The trim removed 0 bases at V and 8 bases at J, leaving 4 bases unmatched. Germline CDR1 reads MGHRA; CDR2 reads YSYEKL. The CDR3 region is CASSQEPGTGGGYTF. The CDR3 nucleotides are TGCGCCAGCAGCCAAGAACCCGGGACAGGGGGCGGCTACACCTTC.

This clone has ten or more counts. The chain carries TRBV7-3 and TRBJ2-1, with TRBD2 identical over 11 bases. V was clipped by 5 bases and J by 9 bases; unmatched bases: 6. Germline values: CDR1 SGHTA, CDR2 FQGTGA. CDR3 length: 14 amino acids. The CDR3 protein is CASSVLAGVGEQFF. Here the CDR3 DNA reads TGTGCCAGCAGCGTACTAGCGGGAGTCGGTGAGCAGTTCTTC.

At least ten counts were recorded for this clone. V is TRBV11-1 and J is TRBJ2-1; TRBD2 aligns across 7 bases. Germline V gives CDR1 SGHAT, CDR2 FQDESV (reference sequence). Unmatched junction bases numbered 10, after V lost 1 base and J lost 7 bases. The CDR3 is 16 amino acids. CDR3 coding DNA: TGTGCCAGCAGCTTAGGGGTGGCGGGAGTTAGGAATGAGCAGTTCTTC. Amino acids: CASSLGVAGVRNEQFF.

V and J are TRBV6-2 or TRBV6-3 and TRBJ1-1; TRBD1 might be the D (6 bases). CDR3 length: 12 amino acids. In germline, CDR1 is MNHEY, CDR2 SVGEGT. Trimming pared 5 bases from V and 10 bases from J, leaving 14 bases between. The CDR3 sequence: CASSTGGNAAFF. CDR3 coding DNA: TGTGCCAGCAGTACGGGGGGCAATGCAGCTTTCTTT.

The chain combines TRBV4-1 with TRBJ2-7, with D unresolved. The CDR3 has 12 amino acids. V lost 0 bases and J lost 4, with 4 bases in between. Germline lookup yields CDR1 MGHRA and CDR2 YSYEKL. The chain's CDR3 is CASSQEWYEQYF. The CDR3 coding sequence is TGCGCCAGCAGCCAAGAGTGGTACGAGCAGTACTTC.

This clone is deemed medium-sized. The rearrangement uses TRBV3-1 and TRBJ2-6; D not resolved. CDR1 and CDR2 from the germline V gene are LGHDT and YNNKEL (reference sequence). This CDR3 has 14 residues. Trimming shortened V by 1 base and J by 2 bases, and 3 bases separated the two germline ends. CDR3 sequence reads: CASSQVAGANVLTF. The CDR3 nucleotides read TGTGCCAGCAGCCAAGTTGCTGGGGCCAACGTCCTGACTTTC.

In this sample, this clone turned up many times. The chain couples TRBV28 to TRBJ1-4; the match to TRBD1 covers 9 bases. The ends lost 6 bases at V and 7 bases at J; junction bases unmatched: 12. The CDR3 extends over 16 amino acids. Per the germline V gene, CDR1 is MDHEN and CDR2 is SYDVKM. Here the CDR3 DNA reads TGTGCCAGCAGCCCGAGCTCCGGGACAGGGACTGAAAAACTGTTTTTT. Its protein is CASSPSSGTGTEKLFF.

This clone was seen a handful of times. J is TRBJ1-2 and V is TRBV12-3 or TRBV12-4; TRBD1 matches 9 bases. The CDR3 length is 17 residues. V shed 3 bases and J 0 bases; nucleotides not matched to a gene: 8. CDR3 in amino acids: CASSFQIGTGTNYGYTF. CDR3 nucleotide sequence: TGTGCCAGCAGTTTCCAGATCGGGACAGGGACTAACTATGGCTACACCTTC.

The V gene is TRBV13, the J gene TRBJ1-2; D is ambiguous. This CDR3 comprises 12 residues. Per germline, CDR1 PRHDT and CDR2 FYEKMQ (reference sequence). The V and J ends lost 7 bases and 6 bases respectively, with 12 bases between them. CDR3 residues: CASTSYGNGYTF. CDR3 DNA: TGTGCCAGCACCAGTTACGGGAATGGCTACACCTTC. Combining the CDR3 with reference TRBV13 and TRBJ1-2 gives the whole variable domain AAGVIQSPRHLIKEKRETATLKCYPIPRHDTVYWYQQGPGQDPQFLISFYEKMQSDKGSIPDRFSAQQFSDYHSELNMSSLELGDSALYFCASTSYGNGYTFGSGTRLTVV.

This clone is medium-sized within its sample. The V call is TRBV6-1, the J call TRBJ2-7, with D possibly matching TRBD2 (6 bases). Trimming shortened V by 7 bases and J by 6 bases, and 19 bases separated the two germline ends. This CDR3 region has 14 residues. Germline lookup yields CDR1 MNHNS and CDR2 SASEGT. The CDR3 DNA reads as TGTGCCAGCACCGAAGCCGGGGGACGTGCCGAGCAGTACTTC. Protein product: CASTEAGGRAEQYF.

In this sample, this clone is medium-sized. The V call is TRBV28, the J call TRBJ2-5; no firm D call. V was pared by 2 bases and J by 2 bases, with 6 bases between. Germline CDR1 reads MDHEN; CDR2 reads SYDVKM. The CDR3 has 13 amino acids. The CDR3 loop reads CASSLLNQETQYF. The CDR3 nucleotides are TGTGCCAGCAGTTTACTTAATCAAGAGACCCAGTACTTC.

There are many counts of this clone. The genes are TRBV19 and TRBJ2-2, with 9 positions matching TRBD1. Per the germline V gene, CDR1 is LNHDA and CDR2 is SQIVND (reference sequence). The trim removed 7 bases at V and 5 bases at J, leaving 8 bases unmatched. This CDR3 has 15 residues. The CDR3 protein is CASIGDRVGTGELFF. The CDR3, as DNA: TGTGCCAGTATTGGGGACAGGGTAGGAACCGGGGAGCTGTTTTTT.

The table lists this clone with many counts. This chain uses TRBV28 with TRBJ2-5, with TRBD2 as a possible D gene (7 bases). The CDR3 has 17 residues. V lost 6 bases and J 2 bases, leaving 22 bases between the germline ends. Germline loops: CDR1 MDHEN, CDR2 SYDVKM. The CDR3 DNA sequence: TGTGCCAGCAGCCTCTGGGGCGGGGGCCCCAAACAAGAGACCCAGTACTTC. Translating gives CASSLWGGGPKQETQYF. The full variable domain, with the rest looked up from reference TRBV28 and TRBJ2-5, is DVKVTQSSRYLVKRTGEKVFLECVQDMDHENMFWYRQDPGLGLRLIYFSYDVKMKEKGDIPEGYSVSREKKERFSLILESASTNQTSMYLCASSLWGGGPKQETQYFGPGTRLLVL.

V usage is TRBV27 and J usage is TRBJ2-3, with 8 nucleotides matching TRBD1. This CDR3 has 17 residues. The V gene's germline CDR1 is MNHEY and CDR2 SMNVEV (reference sequence). The J segment lost 2 bases and the V segment lost 3 bases, leaving 10 bases of the junction unmatched. The CDR3 here is CASSFTRTGKFTDTQYF. In DNA, the CDR3 is TGTGCCAGCAGTTTTACCCGGACAGGGAAATTCACAGATACGCAGTATTTT.

By share, this clone ranks as medium-sized. The chain uses TRBV6-2 or TRBV6-3 and TRBJ2-1, with no clear D. Germline assignment: CDR1 MNHEY and CDR2 SVGEGT. With 7 bases removed from V and 4 bases from J, the gap between germline ends came to 14 bases. The CDR3 is made up of 14 amino acids. This CDR3 is CASTKANGYNEQFF. The CDR3 nucleotides read TGTGCCAGCACCAAAGCAAACGGATACAATGAGCAGTTCTTC.

This chain links TRBV11-2 with TRBJ1-2; 9 bases are a match to TRBD1. The CDR3 covers 14 residues. CDR1 and CDR2 (germline): SGHAT, FQNNGV. Trimming at V came to 5 bases and at J to 4 bases, leaving 5 bases not matched to a gene. CDR3 region: CASSPGQGFYGYTF. In nucleotides, the CDR3 is TGTGCCAGCAGCCCCGGACAGGGGTTCTATGGCTACACCTTC.

DNA for the CDR3: TGTGCCAGCCCCTACAGCCTAGCGAACACTGAAGCTTTCTTT. Its translation is CASPYSLANTEAFF. The V call is TRBV6-1, the J call TRBJ1-1, with D hard to call. The CDR3 is made up of 14 amino acids. The V and J ends lost 8 bases and 1 base respectively, with 14 bases between them. The germline gives CDR1 MNHNS, CDR2 SASEGT.

The sample holds a few counts of this clone. One end of the junction varies from germline; a read error may be responsible. The CDR3 loop is CASSQREDGGYGQYF. DNA of the CDR3: TGTGCCAGCAGCCAACGTGAAGATGGAGGCTACGGGCAGTACTTC. The rearrangement uses TRBV6-2 or TRBV6-3 and TRBJ2-7, with D perhaps TRBD2 (5 bases). The CDR3 extends over 15 amino acids. Germline CDR1 and CDR2: MNHEY and SVGEGT.

This clone was counted at least ten times. The rearrangement links TRBV6-2 or TRBV6-3 to TRBJ2-7; 9 bases align to TRBD2. The germline V gene has CDR1 MNHEY and CDR2 SVGEGT. This CDR3 has 15 amino acids. V shed 4 bases and J 4 bases; nucleotides not matched to a gene: 8. The CDR3 DNA sequence: TGTGCCAGCAGTTTAGCTAGCGGGAACTTTTACGAGCAGTACTTC. Residues: CASSLASGNFYEQYF.

In regard to this clone: The junction departs from germline at one end; a sequencing error may be responsible. In DNA, the CDR3 is TGTGCCAGCAACCCGTTAGCGCGAGGGGTAGATACGCAGTGTTTT. It translates to CASNPLARGVDTQCF. The V call is TRBV28, the J call TRBJ2-3; D is tentatively TRBD1 or TRBD2 (5 bases each). The CDR3 extends over 15 amino acids. Germline-derived CDR1 and CDR2 are MDHEN and SYDVKM.

At least ten counts were recorded for this clone. The V call is TRBV20-1, the J call TRBJ2-1; no reliable D call. The V gene lost 1 base and the J gene lost 4 bases, with 5 bases spanning the gap. Germline CDR1 and CDR2: DFQATT and SNEGSKA (reference sequence). The CDR3 extends over 12 amino acids. CDR3 sequence (DNA): TGCAGTGCTAGAGTCGAGTACAATGAGCAGTTCTTC. Its protein is CSARVEYNEQFF.

This clone occurred many times. The chain has TRBV20-1 and TRBJ1-6; a weak D match, TRBD1 (5 bases). CDR1 is DFQATT, CDR2 SNEGSKA, per germline (reference sequence). The germline V and J ends were trimmed by 1 base and 13 bases, with 20 bases remaining between them. The CDR3 is 15 amino acids. CDR3 in DNA: TGCAGTGCTAGAGTCGGGGGAGGCCCGGATTATCCCCTCCACTTT. It yields the protein CSARVGGGPDYPLHF.

This clone is medium-sized. The rearrangement links TRBV18 to TRBJ2-2; D gene ambiguous. Trimming removed 6 bases from V and 4 bases from J, with 6 bases in between. The CDR3 totals 12 residues. Germline CDR1 KGHSH, CDR2 LQKENI. The CDR3 region is CASSPTTGELFF. CDR3 DNA sequence: TGTGCCAGCTCCCCAACCACCGGGGAGCTGTTTTTT.

By share, this clone counts as medium-sized. The V gene is TRBV6-5, the J gene TRBJ1-4; D gene unclear. V lost 2 bases and J 4 bases, leaving 8 bases between the germline ends. Germline-derived CDR1 and CDR2 are MNHEY and SVGAGI. The CDR3 spans 14 residues. CDR3 amino acids: CASSYDGRNEKLFF. CDR3 bases: TGTGCCAGCAGTTACGACGGCCGTAATGAAAAACTGTTTTTT.

The chain joins TRBV28 to TRBJ1-4, with no clear D. V was clipped by 2 bases and J by 7 bases, with 8 bases between them. CDR3 size: 13 residues. Germline V gives CDR1 MDHEN, CDR2 SYDVKM. This CDR3 reads CASSLVDREKLFF. Written as DNA, the CDR3 is TGTGCCAGCAGTTTAGTCGATCGTGAAAAACTGTTTTTT.

Concerning this clone itself: Germline and junction disagree at one end, which may indicate a read error. The chain recombines TRBV20-1 with TRBJ2-1, with 9 bases lining up with TRBD2. The CDR3 extends over 16 amino acids. Germline lookup yields CDR1 DFQATT and CDR2 SNEGSKA (reference sequence). The CDR3 sequence: CSAYPLKREDDNKQFF. The CDR3 coding sequence is TGCAGTGCTTACCCTCTAAAGCGGGAGGATGACAATAAGCAGTTCTTC.

This clone has ten or more counts. The chain employs TRBV15 and TRBJ2-1; perhaps TRBD2 as D (7 bases). CDR1 is LNHNV, CDR2 YYDKDF, per germline (reference sequence). This CDR3 contains 15 residues. Trimming left V 3 bases short and J 7 bases short, with 16 bases between. DNA for the CDR3: TGTGCCACCAGCAGGGGGGGGGGGGCCCAAAATGAGCAGTTCTTC. Protein: CATSRGGGAQNEQFF.

A single count supports this clone. The chain carries TRBV7-8 and TRBJ2-3; D gene unclear. The CDR3 extends over 14 amino acids. V lost 1 base and J 7 bases, leaving 12 bases between the germline ends. Germline V gives CDR1 SGHVS, CDR2 FQNEAQ. The CDR3 DNA reads TGTGCCAGCAGCTTAGGTACTCCCGGTTATACGCAGTATTTT. Its translation is CASSLGTPGYTQYF.